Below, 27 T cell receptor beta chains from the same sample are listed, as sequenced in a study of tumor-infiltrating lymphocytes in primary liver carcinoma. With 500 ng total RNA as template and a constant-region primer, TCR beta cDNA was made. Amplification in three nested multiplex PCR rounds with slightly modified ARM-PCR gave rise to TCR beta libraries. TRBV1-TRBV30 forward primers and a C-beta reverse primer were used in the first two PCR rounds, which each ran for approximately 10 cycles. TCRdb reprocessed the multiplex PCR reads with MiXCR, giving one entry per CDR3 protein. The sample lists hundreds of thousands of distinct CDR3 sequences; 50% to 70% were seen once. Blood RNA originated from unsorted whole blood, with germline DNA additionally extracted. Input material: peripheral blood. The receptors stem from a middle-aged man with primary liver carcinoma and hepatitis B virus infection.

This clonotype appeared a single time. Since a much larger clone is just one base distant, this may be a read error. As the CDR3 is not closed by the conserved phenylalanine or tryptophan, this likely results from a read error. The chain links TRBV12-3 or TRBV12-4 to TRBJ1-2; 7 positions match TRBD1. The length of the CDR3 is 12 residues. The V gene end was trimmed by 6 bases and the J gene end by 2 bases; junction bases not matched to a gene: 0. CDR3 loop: CASSRGNYGYTL. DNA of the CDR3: TGTGCCAGCAGCAGGGGGAACTATGGCTACACCCTC.

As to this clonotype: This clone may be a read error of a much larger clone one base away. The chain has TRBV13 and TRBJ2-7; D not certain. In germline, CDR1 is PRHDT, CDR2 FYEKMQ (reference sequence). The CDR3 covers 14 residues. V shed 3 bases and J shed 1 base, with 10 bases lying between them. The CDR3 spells CASSFRRLSYEQYV. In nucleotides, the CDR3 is TGTGCCAGCAGCTTTAGGCGTCTATCCTACGAGCAGTACGTC.

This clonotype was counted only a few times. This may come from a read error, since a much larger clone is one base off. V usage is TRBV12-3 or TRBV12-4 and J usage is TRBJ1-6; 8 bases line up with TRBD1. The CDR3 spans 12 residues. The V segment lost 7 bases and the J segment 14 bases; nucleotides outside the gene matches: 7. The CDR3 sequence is CASTTGGTSLHF. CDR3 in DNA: TGTGCCAGCACTACAGGGGGGACATCCCTCCACTTT.

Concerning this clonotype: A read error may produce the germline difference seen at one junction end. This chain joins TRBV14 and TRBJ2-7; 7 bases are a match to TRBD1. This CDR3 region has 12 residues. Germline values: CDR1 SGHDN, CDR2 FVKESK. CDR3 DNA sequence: TGTGTCAGCAGCCATACAGGGGACGAGCAGTACTTC. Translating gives CVSSHTGDEQYF.

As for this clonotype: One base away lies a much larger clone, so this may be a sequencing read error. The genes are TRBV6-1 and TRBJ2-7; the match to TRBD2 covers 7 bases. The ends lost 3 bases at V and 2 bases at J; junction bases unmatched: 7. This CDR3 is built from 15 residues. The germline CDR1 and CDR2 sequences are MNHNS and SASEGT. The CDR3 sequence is CASSDRREPPYEQYF. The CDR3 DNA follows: TGTGCCAGCAGTGATCGGCGGGAGCCACCCTACGAGCAGTACTTC.

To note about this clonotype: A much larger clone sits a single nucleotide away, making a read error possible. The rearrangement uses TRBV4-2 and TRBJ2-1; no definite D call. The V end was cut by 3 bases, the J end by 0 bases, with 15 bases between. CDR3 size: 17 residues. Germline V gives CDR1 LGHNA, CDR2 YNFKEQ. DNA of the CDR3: TGTGCCAGCAGCCATTCTTCCCGCCCCAGCTCCTACAATGAGCAGTTCTTC. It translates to CASSHSSRPSSYNEQFF.

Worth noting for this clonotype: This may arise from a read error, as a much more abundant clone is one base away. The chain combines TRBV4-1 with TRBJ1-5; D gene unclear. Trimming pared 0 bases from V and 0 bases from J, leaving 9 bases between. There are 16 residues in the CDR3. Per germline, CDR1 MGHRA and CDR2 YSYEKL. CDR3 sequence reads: CASSQDVVISNQPQHF. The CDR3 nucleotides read TGCGCCAGCAGCCAAGATGTAGTCATTAGCAATCAGCCCCAGCATTTT.

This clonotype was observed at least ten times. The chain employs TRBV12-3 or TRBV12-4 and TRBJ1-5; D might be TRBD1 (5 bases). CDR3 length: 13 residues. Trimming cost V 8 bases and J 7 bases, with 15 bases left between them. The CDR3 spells CASGGGTRQPQHF. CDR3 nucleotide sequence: TGTGCCAGCGGTGGGGGGACGAGGCAGCCCCAGCATTTT.

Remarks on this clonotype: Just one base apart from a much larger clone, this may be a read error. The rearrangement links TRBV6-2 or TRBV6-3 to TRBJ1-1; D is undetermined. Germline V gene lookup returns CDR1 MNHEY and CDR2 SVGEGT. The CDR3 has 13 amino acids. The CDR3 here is CAGSPDLWTEAFF. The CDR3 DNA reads TGTGCCGGCAGCCCGGATTTGTGGACTGAAGCTTTCTTT.

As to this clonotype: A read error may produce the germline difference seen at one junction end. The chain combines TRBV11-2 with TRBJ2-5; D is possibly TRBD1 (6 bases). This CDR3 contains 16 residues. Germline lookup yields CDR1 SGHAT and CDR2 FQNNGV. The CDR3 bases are TGTGCCAGCAGCGTTAATCTAGGGGGAGTAGGGGAGACCCATTACTTC. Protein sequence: CASSVNLGGVGETHYF.

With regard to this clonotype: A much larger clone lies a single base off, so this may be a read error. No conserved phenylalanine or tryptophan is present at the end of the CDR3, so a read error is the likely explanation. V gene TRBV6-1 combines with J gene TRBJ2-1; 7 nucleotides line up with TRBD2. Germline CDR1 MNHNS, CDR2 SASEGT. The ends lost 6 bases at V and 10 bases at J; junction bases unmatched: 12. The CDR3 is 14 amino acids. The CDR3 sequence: CASRALGREREQFI. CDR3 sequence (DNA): TGTGCCAGCAGGGCGCTAGGGCGGGAGCGCGAGCAGTTCATC.

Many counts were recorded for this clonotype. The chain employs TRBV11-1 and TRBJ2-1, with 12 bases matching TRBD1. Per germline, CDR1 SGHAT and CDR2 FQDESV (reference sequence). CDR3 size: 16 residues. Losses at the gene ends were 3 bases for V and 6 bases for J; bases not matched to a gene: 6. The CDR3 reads CASSLAPGQGANEQFF. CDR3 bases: TGTGCCAGCAGCTTGGCGCCGGGACAGGGGGCCAATGAGCAGTTCTTC.

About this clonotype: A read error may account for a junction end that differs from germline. CDR3 amino acids: CAISSYTTGAISYEQYF. DNA for the CDR3: TGTGCCATCAGCTCATATACAACAGGGGCGATCTCCTACGAGCAGTACTTC. The rearrangement joins TRBV5-6 to TRBJ2-7, with TRBD1 identical over 7 bases. The CDR3 covers 17 residues. Germline assignment: CDR1 SGHDT and CDR2 YYEEEE.

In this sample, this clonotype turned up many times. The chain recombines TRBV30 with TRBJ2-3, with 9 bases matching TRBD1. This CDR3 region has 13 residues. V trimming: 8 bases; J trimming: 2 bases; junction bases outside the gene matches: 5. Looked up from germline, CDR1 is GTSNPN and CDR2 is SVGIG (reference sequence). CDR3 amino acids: CAGGTGITDTQYF. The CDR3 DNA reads TGTGCCGGCGGGACAGGGATCACAGATACGCAGTATTTT.

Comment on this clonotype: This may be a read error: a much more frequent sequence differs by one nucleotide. This chain's CDR3 is CSVLWGGTDTQYF. CDR3 in DNA: TGCAGCGTCCTGTGGGGGGGCACAGATACGCAGTATTTT. The V and J genes are TRBV29-1 and TRBJ2-3; D might be TRBD2 (6 bases). The V gene's germline CDR1 is SQVTM and CDR2 ANQGSEA. The CDR3 contains 13 residues. The ends were cut back, 6 bases at V and 1 base at J, with 11 bases in the middle.

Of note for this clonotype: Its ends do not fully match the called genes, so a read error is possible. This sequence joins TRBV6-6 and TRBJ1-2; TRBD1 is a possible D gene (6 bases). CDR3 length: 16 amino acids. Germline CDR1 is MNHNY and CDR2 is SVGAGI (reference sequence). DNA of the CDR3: TGTGCCAGCAGGGGAATGACAGGAAGAGCTAACTATGGTTACGCCTTC. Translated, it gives CASRGMTGRANYGYAF.

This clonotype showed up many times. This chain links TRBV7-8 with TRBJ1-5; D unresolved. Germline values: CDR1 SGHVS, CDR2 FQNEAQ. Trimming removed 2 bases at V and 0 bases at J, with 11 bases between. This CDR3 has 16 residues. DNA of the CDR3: TGTGCCAGCAGCTTAAGGCCCGGGGATAGCAATCAGCCCCAGCATTTT. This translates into CASSLRPGDSNQPQHF.

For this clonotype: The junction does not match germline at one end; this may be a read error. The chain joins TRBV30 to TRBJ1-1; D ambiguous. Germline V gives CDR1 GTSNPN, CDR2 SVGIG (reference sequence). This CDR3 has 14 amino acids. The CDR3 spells CAWNPDGMNTETFF. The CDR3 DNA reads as TGTGCCTGGAACCCGGACGGGATGAACACTGAAACTTTCTTT.

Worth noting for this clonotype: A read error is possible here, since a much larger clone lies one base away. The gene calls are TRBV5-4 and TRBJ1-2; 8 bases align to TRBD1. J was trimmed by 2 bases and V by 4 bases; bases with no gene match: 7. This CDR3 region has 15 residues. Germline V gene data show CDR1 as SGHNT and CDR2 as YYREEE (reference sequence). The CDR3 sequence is CASSATGGRNYGYTF. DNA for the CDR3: TGTGCCAGCAGCGCTACAGGGGGGAGGAACTATGGCTACACCTTC.

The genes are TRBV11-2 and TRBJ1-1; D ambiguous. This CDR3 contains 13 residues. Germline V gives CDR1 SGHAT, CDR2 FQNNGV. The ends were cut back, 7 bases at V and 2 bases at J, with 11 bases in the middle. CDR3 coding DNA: TGTGCCAGCAACTACCAGGAAAACACTGAAGCTTTCTTT. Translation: CASNYQENTEAFF.

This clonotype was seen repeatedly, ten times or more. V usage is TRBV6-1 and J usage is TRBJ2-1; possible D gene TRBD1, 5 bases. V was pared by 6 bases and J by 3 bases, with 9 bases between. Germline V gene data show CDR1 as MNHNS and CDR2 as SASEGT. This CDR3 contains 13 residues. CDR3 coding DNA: TGTGCCAGCAGCCTGGACAACTACAATGAGCAGTTCTTC. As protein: CASSLDNYNEQFF.

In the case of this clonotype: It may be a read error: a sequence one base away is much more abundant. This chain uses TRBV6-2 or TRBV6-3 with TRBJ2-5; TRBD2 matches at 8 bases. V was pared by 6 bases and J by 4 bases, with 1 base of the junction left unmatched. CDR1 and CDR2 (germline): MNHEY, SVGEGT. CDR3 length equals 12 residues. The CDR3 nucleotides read TGTGCCAGCAGCGCGGGAGGAGAGACCCAGTACTTC. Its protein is CASSAGGETQYF.

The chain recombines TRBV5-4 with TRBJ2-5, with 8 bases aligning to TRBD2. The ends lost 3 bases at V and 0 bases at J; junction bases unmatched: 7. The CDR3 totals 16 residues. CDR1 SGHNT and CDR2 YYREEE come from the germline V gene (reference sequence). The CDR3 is CASSSAGGQNQETQYF. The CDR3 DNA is TGTGCCAGCAGCTCGGCGGGGGGCCAGAACCAAGAGACCCAGTACTTC.

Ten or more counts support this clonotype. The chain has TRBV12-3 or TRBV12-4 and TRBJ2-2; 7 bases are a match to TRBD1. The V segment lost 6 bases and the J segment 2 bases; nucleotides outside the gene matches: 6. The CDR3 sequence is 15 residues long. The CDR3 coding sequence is TGTGCCAGCAGGCCCGGGACAGTTAACACCGGGGAGCTGTTTTTT. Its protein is CASRPGTVNTGELFF.

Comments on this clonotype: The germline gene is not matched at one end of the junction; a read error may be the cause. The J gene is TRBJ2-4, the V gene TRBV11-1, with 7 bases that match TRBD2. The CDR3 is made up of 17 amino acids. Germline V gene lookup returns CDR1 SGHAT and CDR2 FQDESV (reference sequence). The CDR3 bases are TGTGCTAGCAGCTTTCCCGGGACTAACGGGACCAAAAACATTCAGTATTTC. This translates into CASSFPGTNGTKNIQYF.

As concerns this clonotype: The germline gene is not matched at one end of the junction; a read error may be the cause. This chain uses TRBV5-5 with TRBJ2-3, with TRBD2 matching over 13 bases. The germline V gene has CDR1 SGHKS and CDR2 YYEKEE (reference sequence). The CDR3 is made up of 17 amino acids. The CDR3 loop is CVSRAGLAGSRTDTQYF. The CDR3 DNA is TGTGTCAGCAGGGCGGGACTAGCGGGATCCCGCACAGATACGCAGTATTTT.

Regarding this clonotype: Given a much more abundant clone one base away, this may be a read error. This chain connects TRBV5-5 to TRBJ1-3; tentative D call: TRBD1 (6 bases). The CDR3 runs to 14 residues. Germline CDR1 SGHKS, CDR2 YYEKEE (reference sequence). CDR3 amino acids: CVSSVTGPGNTIYF. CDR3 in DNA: TGTGTCAGCAGCGTCACAGGGCCCGGAAACACCATATATTTT.